A selection of T cell receptor beta chains follows, all from one sample in a study of identifying expanded T cells in peripheral blood. Produced via immunoSEQ multiplex PCR; TCRdb's table is partial and in-frame only. This table has 55,000 to 60,000 clones, over 85% appearing once. The sample consisted of blood. These receptors came from a person between 18 and 69 years old in good health. Each CDR3 is given with its conserved first and last residue. Fields, in order: clone size, CDR3 length, D gene, J gene, V gene, CDR3 protein, CDR3 DNA. A D gene is named only where the DNA matches it firmly. Only part of the rows carry a size: once, few, many, or a class if the clone is expanded.

clone size: -
CDR3 length: 13
D gene: -
J gene: TRBJ1-2
V gene: TRBV5-6
CDR3 protein: CASSPGQYYGYTF
CDR3 DNA: TGTGCCAGCAGCCCCGGACAGTATTATGGCTACACCTTC

clone size: -
CDR3 length: 15
D gene: -
J gene: TRBJ1-5
V gene: TRBV19
CDR3 protein: CASSTHVRGGQPQHF
CDR3 DNA: TGTGCCAGTAGTACCCACGTCAGGGGAGGACAGCCCCAGCATTTT

clone size: -
CDR3 length: 13
D gene: TRBD1
J gene: TRBJ1-2
V gene: TRBV18
CDR3 protein: CASTGQGKNGYTF
CDR3 DNA: TGTGCCAGCACCGGACAGGGGAAGAATGGCTACACCTTC

clone size: -
CDR3 length: 13
D gene: -
J gene: TRBJ1-3
V gene: TRBV4-3
CDR3 protein: CASSQIPGNTIYF
CDR3 DNA: TGCGCCAGCAGCCAGATTCCTGGAAACACCATATATTTT

clone size: -
CDR3 length: 14
D gene: -
J gene: TRBJ1-1
V gene: TRBV30
CDR3 protein: CAWRGLTDGTEAFF
CDR3 DNA: TGTGCCTGGAGAGGCCTTACGGACGGGACTGAAGCTTTCTTT

clone size: -
CDR3 length: 14
D gene: -
J gene: TRBJ1-2
V gene: TRBV9
CDR3 protein: CASSPKDSNYGYTF
CDR3 DNA: TGTGCCAGCAGCCCGAAGGACAGCAACTATGGCTACACCTTC

clone size: -
CDR3 length: 14
D gene: TRBD1
J gene: TRBJ2-7
V gene: TRBV28
CDR3 protein: CASRIGQETYEQYF
CDR3 DNA: TGTGCCAGCAGGATCGGACAGGAGACCTACGAGCAGTACTTC

clone size: -
CDR3 length: 14
D gene: -
J gene: TRBJ2-5
V gene: TRBV18
CDR3 protein: CASSPSGPLETQYF
CDR3 DNA: TGTGCCAGCTCACCTTCAGGGCCCCTCGAGACCCAGTACTTC

clone size: -
CDR3 length: 13
D gene: -
J gene: TRBJ2-1
V gene: TRBV9
CDR3 protein: CASSGGNTHEQFF
CDR3 DNA: TGTGCCAGCAGCGGGGGGAACACTCATGAGCAGTTCTTC

clone size: medium-sized
CDR3 length: 14
D gene: -
J gene: TRBJ2-7
V gene: TRBV11-3
CDR3 protein: CASSLTPEAHEQYF
CDR3 DNA: TGTGCCAGCAGCTTGACACCGGAGGCCCACGAGCAGTACTTC

clone size: -
CDR3 length: 16
D gene: TRBD2
J gene: TRBJ2-2
V gene: TRBV4-1
CDR3 protein: CASSQMGTSGAGELFF
CDR3 DNA: TGCGCCAGCAGCCAAATGGGGACTAGCGGGGCCGGGGAGCTGTTTTTT

clone size: -
CDR3 length: 14
D gene: -
J gene: TRBJ2-1
V gene: TRBV14
CDR3 protein: CASSQDERRWEQFF
CDR3 DNA: TGTGCCAGCAGCCAAGATGAACGGAGGTGGGAGCAGTTCTTC

clone size: -
CDR3 length: 13
D gene: -
J gene: TRBJ1-2
V gene: TRBV9
CDR3 protein: CASSTFKGHGYTF
CDR3 DNA: TGTGCCAGCAGCACGTTTAAGGGGCACGGCTACACCTTC

clone size: -
CDR3 length: 13
D gene: -
J gene: TRBJ1-1
V gene: TRBV5-1
CDR3 protein: CASSWQMNTEAFF
CDR3 DNA: TGCGCCAGCAGCTGGCAGATGAACACTGAAGCTTTCTTT

clone size: -
CDR3 length: 14
D gene: TRBD1
J gene: TRBJ1-1
V gene: TRBV5-5
CDR3 protein: CASSPRTGNTEAFF
CDR3 DNA: TGTGCCAGCAGCCCCCGGACAGGGAACACTGAAGCTTTCTTT

clone size: -
CDR3 length: 13
D gene: -
J gene: TRBJ2-7
V gene: TRBV6-9
CDR3 protein: CASSYPRSYEQYF
CDR3 DNA: TGTGCCAGCAGTTATCCCCGATCCTACGAGCAGTACTTC

clone size: -
CDR3 length: 11
D gene: -
J gene: TRBJ2-7
V gene: TRBV4-1
CDR3 protein: CASGQSYEQYF
CDR3 DNA: TGCGCCAGCGGCCAATCCTACGAGCAGTACTTC

clone size: -
CDR3 length: 14
D gene: -
J gene: TRBJ2-7
V gene: TRBV28
CDR3 protein: CASSKTGTSYEQYF
CDR3 DNA: TGTGCCAGCAGTAAAACAGGAACCTCCTACGAGCAGTACTTC

clone size: -
CDR3 length: 16
D gene: TRBD2
J gene: TRBJ2-3
V gene: TRBV5-1
CDR3 protein: CASSLELAPSTDTQYF
CDR3 DNA: TGCGCCAGCAGCTTAGAACTAGCGCCTAGCACAGATACGCAGTATTTT

clone size: once
CDR3 length: 13
D gene: -
J gene: TRBJ1-2
V gene: TRBV28
CDR3 protein: CASTRGGRGGYTF
CDR3 DNA: TGTGCCAGCACCCGGGGGGGCCGGGGTGGCTACACCTTC

clone size: once
CDR3 length: 15
D gene: -
J gene: TRBJ2-7
V gene: TRBV4-1
CDR3 protein: CASSQVQGSGGEQYF
CDR3 DNA: TGCGCCAGCAGCCAAGTTCAGGGAAGCGGAGGCGAGCAGTACTTC

clone size: -
CDR3 length: 13
D gene: -
J gene: TRBJ1-5
V gene: TRBV15
CDR3 protein: CATSREYSQPQHF
CDR3 DNA: TGTGCCACCAGCAGAGAGTACAGTCAGCCCCAGCATTTT

clone size: once
CDR3 length: 16
D gene: -
J gene: TRBJ1-3
V gene: TRBV7-2
CDR3 protein: CASSQGGYRAGNTIYF
CDR3 DNA: TGTGCCAGCAGCCAAGGAGGGTATAGAGCCGGAAACACCATATATTTT

clone size: -
CDR3 length: 11
D gene: -
J gene: TRBJ2-7
V gene: TRBV12-5
CDR3 protein: CASGPTYEQYF
CDR3 DNA: TGTGCTAGTGGCCCCACCTACGAGCAGTACTTC

clone size: -
CDR3 length: 15
D gene: -
J gene: TRBJ1-1
V gene: TRBV4-1
CDR3 protein: CASSRGGGLNTEAFF
CDR3 DNA: TGCGCCAGCAGCCGCGGGGGGGGCCTAAACACTGAAGCTTTCTTT

clone size: -
CDR3 length: 15
D gene: -
J gene: TRBJ1-4
V gene: TRBV5-1
CDR3 protein: CASSLLGFNNEKLFF
CDR3 DNA: TGCGCCAGCAGTCTCTTAGGGTTTAATAATGAAAAACTGTTTTTT

clone size: -
CDR3 length: 14
D gene: -
J gene: TRBJ2-7
V gene: TRBV7-2
CDR3 protein: CASSGRTGTYEQYF
CDR3 DNA: TGTGCCAGCAGTGGCCGTACAGGGACCTACGAGCAGTACTTC

clone size: few
CDR3 length: 14
D gene: -
J gene: TRBJ1-1
V gene: TRBV4-2
CDR3 protein: CASSQDTGVAEAFF
CDR3 DNA: TGTGCCAGCAGCCAAGATACGGGCGTCGCTGAAGCTTTCTTT

clone size: -
CDR3 length: 17
D gene: -
J gene: TRBJ2-3
V gene: TRBV9
CDR3 protein: CASSVDPGLLHTDTQYF
CDR3 DNA: TGTGCCAGCAGCGTAGACCCGGGACTCCTGCACACAGATACGCAGTATTTT

clone size: -
CDR3 length: 14
D gene: TRBD1
J gene: TRBJ1-4
V gene: TRBV28
CDR3 protein: CASSSGGRNEKLFF
CDR3 DNA: TGTGCCAGCAGCTCAGGGGGTAGGAATGAAAAACTGTTTTTT

clone size: -
CDR3 length: 12
D gene: -
J gene: TRBJ2-7
V gene: TRBV7-2
CDR3 protein: CASSYGTYEQYF
CDR3 DNA: TGTGCCAGCAGCTACGGGACGTACGAGCAGTACTTC

clone size: -
CDR3 length: 15
D gene: TRBD1
J gene: TRBJ1-6
V gene: TRBV27
CDR3 protein: CASSWSGGNNSPLHF
CDR3 DNA: TGTGCCAGCAGTTGGTCAGGGGGCAATAATTCACCCCTCCACTTT

clone size: -
CDR3 length: 14
D gene: -
J gene: TRBJ1-5
V gene: TRBV19
CDR3 protein: CASSIRDVNQPQHF
CDR3 DNA: TGTGCCAGTAGTATTAGGGACGTCAATCAGCCCCAGCATTTT

clone size: -
CDR3 length: 15
D gene: -
J gene: TRBJ2-7
V gene: TRBV6-5
CDR3 protein: CASSPAPWDSYEQYF
CDR3 DNA: TGTGCCAGCAGTCCCGCGCCCTGGGACTCCTACGAGCAGTACTTC

clone size: once
CDR3 length: 12
D gene: -
J gene: TRBJ2-7
V gene: TRBV2
CDR3 protein: CASTLDPYEQYF
CDR3 DNA: TGTGCCAGCACTTTGGACCCGTACGAGCAGTACTTC

clone size: -
CDR3 length: 18
D gene: -
J gene: TRBJ2-1
V gene: TRBV4-2
CDR3 protein: CASSQDEGLVAQYNEQFF
CDR3 DNA: TGTGCCAGCAGCCAAGATGAGGGGTTGGTAGCCCAATACAATGAGCAGTTCTTC

clone size: -
CDR3 length: 18
D gene: TRBD1
J gene: TRBJ1-4
V gene: TRBV4-1
CDR3 protein: CASSQVPGQGSVNEKLFF
CDR3 DNA: TGCGCCAGCAGCCAAGTCCCGGGACAGGGATCGGTAAATGAAAAACTGTTTTTT

clone size: -
CDR3 length: 18
D gene: -
J gene: TRBJ1-1
V gene: TRBV27
CDR3 protein: CASRPGTYRERFNTEAFF
CDR3 DNA: TGTGCCAGCCGACCCGGAACCTACAGGGAGAGGTTCAACACTGAAGCTTTCTTT

clone size: -
CDR3 length: 16
D gene: -
J gene: TRBJ2-7
V gene: TRBV7-2
CDR3 protein: CASSLWVSAQPYEQYF
CDR3 DNA: TGTGCCAGCAGCTTATGGGTTAGCGCCCAACCCTACGAGCAGTACTTC

clone size: -
CDR3 length: 14
D gene: -
J gene: TRBJ2-7
V gene: TRBV7-2
CDR3 protein: CASSLSRLADEQYF
CDR3 DNA: TGTGCCAGCAGCTTATCGAGGCTAGCTGACGAGCAGTACTTC

clone size: -
CDR3 length: 14
D gene: -
J gene: TRBJ2-3
V gene: TRBV30
CDR3 protein: CAWETKGGGDTQYF
CDR3 DNA: TGTGCCTGGGAGACAAAGGGTGGGGGTGATACGCAGTATTTT

clone size: -
CDR3 length: 15
D gene: -
J gene: TRBJ1-2
V gene: TRBV19
CDR3 protein: CASKTPGHPNYGYTF
CDR3 DNA: TGTGCCAGCAAAACTCCGGGCCATCCTAACTATGGCTACACCTTC

clone size: once
CDR3 length: 12
D gene: -
J gene: TRBJ1-3
V gene: TRBV6-1
CDR3 protein: CASKGAGNTIYF
CDR3 DNA: TGTGCCAGTAAAGGGGCGGGAAACACCATATATTTT

clone size: -
CDR3 length: 16
D gene: TRBD2
J gene: TRBJ2-3
V gene: TRBV9
CDR3 protein: CASSAGLAGVPYTQYF
CDR3 DNA: TGTGCCAGCAGCGCAGGACTAGCGGGGGTGCCATATACGCAGTATTTT

clone size: -
CDR3 length: 15
D gene: TRBD1
J gene: TRBJ2-5
V gene: TRBV7-2
CDR3 protein: CASSIVTGVQETQYF
CDR3 DNA: TGTGCCAGCAGCATCGTGACAGGGGTACAAGAGACCCAGTACTTC

clone size: -
CDR3 length: 15
D gene: TRBD2
J gene: TRBJ2-5
V gene: TRBV10-3
CDR3 protein: CATGTSGAQEETQYF
CDR3 DNA: TGTGCCACCGGGACTAGCGGGGCACAAGAAGAGACCCAGTACTTC

clone size: -
CDR3 length: 18
D gene: TRBD2
J gene: TRBJ2-5
V gene: TRBV7-2
CDR3 protein: CASSLVGLAGVYQETQYF
CDR3 DNA: TGTGCCAGCAGCTTAGTCGGACTAGCGGGGGTGTACCAAGAGACCCAGTACTTC

clone size: -
CDR3 length: 13
D gene: -
J gene: TRBJ1-1
V gene: TRBV19
CDR3 protein: CASSTRTASEAFF
CDR3 DNA: TGTGCCAGTAGTACTCGGACAGCTTCTGAAGCTTTCTTT